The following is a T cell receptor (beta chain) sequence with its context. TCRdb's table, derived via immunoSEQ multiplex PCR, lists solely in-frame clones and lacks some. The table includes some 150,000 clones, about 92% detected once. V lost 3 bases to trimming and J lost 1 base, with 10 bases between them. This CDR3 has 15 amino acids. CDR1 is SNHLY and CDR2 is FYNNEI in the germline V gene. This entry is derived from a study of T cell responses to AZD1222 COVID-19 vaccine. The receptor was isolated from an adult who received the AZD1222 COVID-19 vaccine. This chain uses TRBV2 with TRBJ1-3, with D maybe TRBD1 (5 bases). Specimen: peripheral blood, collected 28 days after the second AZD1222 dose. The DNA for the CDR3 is TGTGCCAGCAGTGAGAGGGGCGATTCTGGAAACACCATATATTTT. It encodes CASSERGDSGNTIYF.